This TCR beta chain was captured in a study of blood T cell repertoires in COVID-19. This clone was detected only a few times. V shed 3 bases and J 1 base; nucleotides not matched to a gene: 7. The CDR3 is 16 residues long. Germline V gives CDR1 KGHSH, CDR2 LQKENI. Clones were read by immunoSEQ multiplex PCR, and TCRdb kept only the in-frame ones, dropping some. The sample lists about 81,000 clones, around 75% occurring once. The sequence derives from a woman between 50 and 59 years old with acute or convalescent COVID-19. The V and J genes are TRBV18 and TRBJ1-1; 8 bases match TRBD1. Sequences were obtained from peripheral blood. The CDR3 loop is CASSPITGGPNTEAFF. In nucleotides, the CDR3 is TGTGCCAGCTCACCCATTACAGGGGGGCCGAACACTGAAGCTTTCTTT.